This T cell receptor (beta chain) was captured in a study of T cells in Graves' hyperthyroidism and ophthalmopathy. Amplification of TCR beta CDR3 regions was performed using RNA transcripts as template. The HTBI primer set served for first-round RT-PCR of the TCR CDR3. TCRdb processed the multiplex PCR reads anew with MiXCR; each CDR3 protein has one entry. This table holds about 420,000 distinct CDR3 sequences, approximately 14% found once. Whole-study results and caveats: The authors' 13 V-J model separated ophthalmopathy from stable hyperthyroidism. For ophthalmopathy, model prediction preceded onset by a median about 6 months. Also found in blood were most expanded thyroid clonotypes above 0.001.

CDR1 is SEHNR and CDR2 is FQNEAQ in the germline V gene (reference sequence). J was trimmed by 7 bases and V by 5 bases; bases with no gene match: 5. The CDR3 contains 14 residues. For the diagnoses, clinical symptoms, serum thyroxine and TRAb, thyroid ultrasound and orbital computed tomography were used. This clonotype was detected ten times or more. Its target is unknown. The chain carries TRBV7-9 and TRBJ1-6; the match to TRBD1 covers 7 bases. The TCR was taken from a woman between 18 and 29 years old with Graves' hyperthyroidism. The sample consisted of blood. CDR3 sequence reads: CASSGGQENSPLHF. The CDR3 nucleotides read TGTGCCAGCAGCGGAGGACAGGAGAATTCACCCCTCCACTTT.